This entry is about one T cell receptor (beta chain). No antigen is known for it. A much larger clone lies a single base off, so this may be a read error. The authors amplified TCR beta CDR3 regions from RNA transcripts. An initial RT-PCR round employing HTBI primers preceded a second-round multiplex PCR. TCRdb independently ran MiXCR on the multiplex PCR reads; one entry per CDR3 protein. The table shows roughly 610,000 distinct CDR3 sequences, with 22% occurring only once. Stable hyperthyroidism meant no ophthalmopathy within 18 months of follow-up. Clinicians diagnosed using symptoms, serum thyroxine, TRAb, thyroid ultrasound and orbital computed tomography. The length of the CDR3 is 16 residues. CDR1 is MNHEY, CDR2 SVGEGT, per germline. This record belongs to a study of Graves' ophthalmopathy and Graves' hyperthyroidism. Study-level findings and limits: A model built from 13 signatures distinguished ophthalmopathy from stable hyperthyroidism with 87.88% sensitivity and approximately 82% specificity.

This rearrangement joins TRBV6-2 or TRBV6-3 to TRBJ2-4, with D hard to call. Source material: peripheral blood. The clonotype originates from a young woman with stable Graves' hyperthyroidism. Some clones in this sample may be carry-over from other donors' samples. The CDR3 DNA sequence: TGTGCCAGCAGTTACGGCCTGACCCAAGGGTTAGGCATTAAGTACTTC. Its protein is CASSYGLTQGLGIKYF.